The rows below give T cell receptor beta chains drawn from one sample of a study of blood T cell repertoires in COVID-19. Measured with immunoSEQ multiplex PCR; TCRdb has only the in-frame clones, and not every one. The table has more than 100,000 clones, 85% to 90% seen once. Sequencing used peripheral blood. The receptors here all came from a woman in her 70s with acute or convalescent COVID-19. The CDR3 runs from the conserved cysteine through the conserved F or W. D genes are given only for firm matches. Only part of the rows carry a size: once, few, many, or a class if the clone is expanded.

TRBJ2-2,TRBD2,TRBV7-9,-,CASSFRTSGGGTGELFF,TGTGCCAGCAGCTTCCGGACTAGCGGGGGGGGCACCGGGGAGCTGTTTTTT
TRBJ2-7,-,TRBV30,-,CACAGEYEQYF,TGTGCCTGCGCAGGGGAGTACGAGCAGTACTTC
TRBJ2-5,-,TRBV2,-,CASSEGLFNQETQYF,TGTGCCAGCAGTGAAGGGCTCTTTAATCAAGAGACCCAGTACTTC
TRBJ1-6,TRBD1,TRBV11-3,-,CASSWDRGPGSPLHF,TGTGCCAGCAGCTGGGACAGGGGGCCGGGATCACCCCTCCACTTT
TRBJ2-2,-,TRBV11-2,-,CASRFTVLTNTGELFF,TGTGCCAGCAGATTTACAGTACTGACGAACACCGGGGAGCTGTTTTTT
TRBJ2-6,TRBD1,TRBV24-1,-,CATSDPTGSGANVLTF,TGTGCCACCAGTGATCCGACAGGGTCTGGGGCCAACGTCCTGACTTTC
TRBJ1-2,TRBD1,TRBV19,-,CASSSTGGRNGYTF,TGTGCCAGTAGCTCTACAGGGGGAAGGAATGGCTACACCTTC
TRBJ1-5,-,TRBV12-3/TRBV12-4,-,CASSTPGAQPQHF,TGTGCCAGCAGTACCCCCGGTGCACAGCCCCAGCATTTT
TRBJ2-7,TRBD1,TRBV27,-,CASSLSIETGRYEQYF,TGTGCCAGCAGTTTATCGATAGAGACAGGGCGGTACGAGCAGTACTTC
TRBJ2-7,TRBD1,TRBV2,-,CASSELPGQGGHEQYF,TGTGCCAGCAGTGAACTCCCGGGACAGGGCGGGCACGAGCAGTACTTC
TRBJ2-6,TRBD1,TRBV30,-,CAWRDRGSGANVLTF,TGTGCCTGGCGGGACAGGGGTTCCGGGGCCAACGTCCTGACTTTC
TRBJ2-2,TRBD1,TRBV3-1/TRBV3-2,once,CASSLQGPGELFF,TGTGCCAGCAGCCTACAGGGGCCCGGGGAGCTGTTTTTT
TRBJ1-2,-,TRBV18,few,CASSPSSGEAAYGYTF,TGTGCCAGCTCACCAAGCAGCGGGGAGGCGGCCTATGGCTACACCTTC
TRBJ1-2,-,TRBV24-1,-,CATSPGQGTYGYTF,TGTGCCACCAGTCCTGGGCAGGGAACTTATGGCTACACCTTC
TRBJ1-2,-,TRBV11-2,-,CASSSTGYGYTF,TGTGCCAGCAGCTCGACGGGCTATGGCTACACCTTC
TRBJ1-1,-,TRBV5-1,-,CASSSQGGNTEAFF,TGCGCCAGCAGCTCGCAGGGTGGGAACACTGAAGCTTTCTTT
TRBJ2-5,TRBD2,TRBV6-5,-,CASSSLAGRVRGTQYF,TGTGCCAGCAGTTCTCTGGCCGGGAGGGTTCGGGGGACCCAGTACTTC
TRBJ2-1,TRBD2,TRBV28,-,CASSLSSGGANEQFF,TGTGCCAGCAGTTTATCCAGCGGGGGGGCCAATGAGCAGTTCTTC
TRBJ1-1,-,TRBV11-2,-,CASSLEGSTEAFF,TGTGCCAGCAGCTTAGAGGGGAGCACTGAAGCTTTCTTT
TRBJ1-5,-,TRBV10-2,-,CASRGEGYQPQHF,TGCGCCAGCAGGGGGGAGGGGTATCAGCCCCAGCATTTT
TRBJ2-2,-,TRBV3-1/TRBV3-2,-,CASSQPQVGTGELFF,TGTGCCAGCAGCCAACCTCAGGTTGGCACCGGGGAGCTGTTTTTT
TRBJ1-4,-,TRBV4-1,-,CASSQERGTNEKLFF,TGCGCCAGCAGCCAAGAGAGGGGGACTAATGAAAAACTGTTTTTT
TRBJ2-1,TRBD1,TRBV5-1,-,CASSPDREGGEQFF,TGCGCCAGCAGCCCCGACAGGGAAGGGGGTGAGCAGTTCTTC
TRBJ1-2,-,TRBV30,-,CAWGGRGRGYTF,TGTGCCTGGGGGGGCAGGGGTCGGGGCTACACCTTC
TRBJ2-1,TRBD2,TRBV6-5,once,CASRPSGDYNEQFF,TGTGCCAGCAGACCTAGCGGGGATTACAATGAGCAGTTCTTC
TRBJ2-7,TRBD1,TRBV7-8,-,CASSQRTGGRYEQYF,TGTGCCAGCAGCCAACGGACAGGGGGCAGGTACGAGCAGTACTTC
TRBJ1-6,-,TRBV12-3/TRBV12-4,-,CASRETVPSPLHF,TGTGCCAGCAGGGAGACAGTCCCTTCACCCCTCCACTTT
TRBJ2-3,TRBD1,TRBV5-1,-,CASSLEGQGATAQHTQYF,TGCGCCAGCAGCTTGGAAGGTCAGGGGGCGACAGCACAACATACGCAGTATTTT
TRBJ1-1,-,TRBV5-1,-,CASSSLRSQEAFF,TGCGCCAGCAGCTCACTCAGGTCCCAAGAAGCTTTCTTT
TRBJ2-3,TRBD2,TRBV9,-,CASSVDPAQTSGGSTDTQYF,TGTGCCAGCAGCGTAGACCCCGCCCAGACTAGCGGGGGTAGCACAGATACGCAGTATTTT
TRBJ2-2,-,TRBV7-9,-,CASVRGESTGELFF,TGTGCCAGCGTTCGGGGAGAGAGCACCGGGGAGCTGTTTTTT
TRBJ1-5,TRBD1,TRBV5-5,-,CASSTGQGINPYQPQHF,TGTGCCAGCAGCACCGGACAGGGAATCAATCCCTATCAGCCCCAGCATTTT
TRBJ2-7,-,TRBV16,-,CASSPYQGLVEQYF,TGTGCCAGCAGCCCCTACCAGGGGTTGGTCGAGCAGTACTTC
TRBJ1-4,-,TRBV5-1,-,CASSPSYATNEKLFF,TGCGCCAGCAGCCCGTCGTATGCAACTAATGAAAAACTGTTTTTT
TRBJ1-4,-,TRBV27,-,CASSFRGATNEKLFF,TGTGCCAGCAGTTTCCGGGGAGCAACTAATGAAAAACTGTTTTTT
TRBJ1-3,-,TRBV6-5,-,CASSYSSGDYGNTIYF,TGTGCCAGCAGTTACTCTTCGGGGGATTATGGAAACACCATATATTTT
TRBJ1-2,-,TRBV11-2,-,CASSLDRRVGYTF,TGTGCCAGCAGCTTAGATAGAAGAGTTGGCTACACCTTC
TRBJ2-7,-,TRBV10-3,-,CAISPTGPEQYF,TGTGCCATCAGCCCAACAGGGCCCGAGCAGTACTTC
TRBJ1-6,-,TRBV6-1,-,CASSEIPASSYNSPLHF,TGTGCCAGCAGTGAAATTCCCGCGAGCTCCTATAATTCACCCCTCCACTTT
TRBJ2-5,-,TRBV5-1,-,CASSPGDGSQETQYF,TGCGCCAGCAGCCCGGGGGATGGTTCCCAAGAGACCCAGTACTTC
TRBJ1-2,-,TRBV28,-,CASTESHGVGGYTF,TGTGCCAGCACAGAATCCCACGGCGTGGGCGGCTACACCTTC